Below are 32 T cell receptor beta chains sequenced from a single sample in a study of shared clonotypes between healthy human individuals. TCRdb's copy holds only in-frame clones and misses some; the assay was immunoSEQ multiplex PCR. The data hold hundreds of thousands of clones, with about 74% observed a single time. Sequenced input: memory CD4+ T cells sorted from blood. Subset described: CD45RA-negative fraction. All receptors derive from a woman aged 25-40 years in good health.

The chain has TRBV29-1 and TRBJ2-5, with unresolved D. CDR1 SQVTM and CDR2 ANQGSEA come from the germline V gene. This CDR3 contains 12 residues. V was clipped by 6 bases and J by 3 bases, with 11 bases between them. In DNA form, the CDR3 reads TGCAGCGTGCTCTCCGGAGAAGAGACCCAGTACTTC. Translated, it gives CSVLSGEETQYF.

This chain connects TRBV2 to TRBJ1-1; the match to TRBD1 covers 9 bases. Trimming at V came to 4 bases and at J to 5 bases, leaving 5 bases not matched to a gene. The CDR3 spans 14 residues. CDR1 and CDR2 (germline): SNHLY, FYNNEI. CDR3 DNA: TGTGCCAGCAGTGCCGGGACAGGGCAGACTGAAGCTTTCTTT. Amino acids: CASSAGTGQTEAFF.

The chain employs TRBV10-3 and TRBJ1-5; possibly TRBD1 for D (6 bases). In germline, CDR1 is ENHRY, CDR2 SYGVKD. The CDR3 is made up of 14 amino acids. The germline V and J ends were trimmed by 6 bases and 2 bases, with 11 bases remaining between them. CDR3 region: CAIRGGQGNQPQHF. CDR3 DNA sequence: TGTGCCATCAGGGGGGGGCAAGGCAATCAGCCCCAGCATTTT.

The table lists this clone with a few counts. The V gene is TRBV28, the J gene TRBJ1-2; D ambiguous. This CDR3 is built from 13 residues. The V end was cut by 5 bases, the J end by 4 bases, with 11 bases between. The V gene's germline CDR1 is MDHEN and CDR2 SYDVKM. The CDR3 coding sequence is TGTGCCAGCAGTAAGACGGAACTCTATGGCTACACCTTC. This sequence encodes CASSKTELYGYTF.

J is TRBJ2-7 and V is TRBV30, with TRBD1 matching over 9 bases. Per germline, CDR1 GTSNPN and CDR2 SVGIG (reference sequence). CDR3 length: 15 residues. V was pared by 2 bases and J by 5 bases, with 10 bases of the junction left unmatched. The DNA for the CDR3 is TGTGCCTGGAGTCCCGCATGGGACAGGGTCCACGAGCAGTACTTC. It yields the protein CAWSPAWDRVHEQYF.

This clone was detected a few times. The chain employs TRBV2 and TRBJ2-7; the match to TRBD2 covers 7 bases. V dropped 4 bases and J dropped 0; count of bases not matched to a gene: 6. The CDR3 is 15 residues long. The germline CDR1 and CDR2 sequences are SNHLY and FYNNEI. CDR3: CASSGTSWFSYEQYF. In nucleotides, the CDR3 is TGTGCCAGCAGTGGGACTAGTTGGTTCTCCTACGAGCAGTACTTC.

V and J are TRBV29-1 and TRBJ2-7, with a tentative D call TRBD1 (6 bases). Per germline, CDR1 SQVTM and CDR2 ANQGSEA. This CDR3 contains 15 residues. V lost 4 bases to trimming and J lost 2 bases, with 18 bases between them. This CDR3 is CSVVFPGTFAYEQYF. CDR3 DNA sequence: TGCAGCGTTGTATTCCCGGGGACATTCGCCTACGAGCAGTACTTC.

As concerns this clone: Other DNA sequences in this sample translate to the same CDR3. DNA for the CDR3: TGCGCCAGCAGCCTCGGGGACGAGAACAATGAGCAGTTCTTC. Encoded protein: CASSLGDENNEQFF. This chain links TRBV5-1 with TRBJ2-1, with D perhaps given as TRBD1 or TRBD2 (5 bases each). The CDR3 runs 14 residues. The germline gives CDR1 SGHRS, CDR2 YFSETQ. With 4 bases removed from V and 5 bases from J, the gap between germline ends came to 13 bases.

CDR3 in amino acids: CASSYPRAHRYTGELFF. The CDR3 DNA is TGTGCCAGCAGTTACCCCAGGGCTCACCGTTACACCGGGGAGCTGTTTTTT. The rearrangement links TRBV6-7 to TRBJ2-2, with D possibly TRBD1 on 5 matching bases. TRBV6-7 is an ORF, with its function uncertain. The germline V and J ends were trimmed by 2 bases and 3 bases, with 16 bases remaining between them. The length of the CDR3 is 17 residues.

The J gene is TRBJ2-1, the V gene TRBV5-1; no clear D gene. Germline loops: CDR1 SGHRS, CDR2 YFSETQ. The ends were cut back, 0 bases at V and 0 bases at J, with 10 bases in the middle. The CDR3 runs to 16 residues. This chain's CDR3 is CASSLGGTSSYNEQFF. For the CDR3, the DNA is TGCGCCAGCAGCTTGGGAGGCACCAGCTCCTACAATGAGCAGTTCTTC. Together with reference TRBV5-1 and TRBJ2-1, the CDR3 gives the full variable domain: KAGVTQTPRYLIKTRGQQVTLSCSPISGHRSVSWYQQTPGQGLQFLFEYFSETQRNKGNFPGRFSGRQFSNSRSEMNVSTLELGDSALYLCASSLGGTSSYNEQFFGPGTRLTVL.

The V and J genes are TRBV7-9 and TRBJ2-5; 10 bases match TRBD2. The V and J ends lost 1 base and 7 bases, in that order; junction bases with no gene match: 15. The CDR3 sequence is 18 residues long. The germline CDR1 and CDR2 sequences are SEHNR and FQNEAQ (reference sequence). The DNA of the CDR3 is TGTGCCAGCAGCTTAGAACTAGCGGGACCCACTAAAAAGGGGACCCAGTACTTC. Its translation: CASSLELAGPTKKGTQYF.

Worth noting for this clone: This may stem from a read error, because a much larger clone lies one nucleotide away. The chain employs TRBV5-6 and TRBJ1-2; weak D call: TRBD1 (5 bases). The length of the CDR3 is 13 residues. Trimming stripped 5 bases from V and 0 bases from J, with 8 bases between. From germline, CDR1 is SGHDT and CDR2 YYEEEE. The CDR3 bases are TGTGCCAGCAGACTGACAGCTAACTATGGCTACACCTTC. It is translated as CASRLTANYGYTF.

This sequence joins TRBV1 and TRBJ2-3; the table's D call, TRBD2, was not checked against the DNA. TRBV1 is a recognized pseudogene. The CDR3 totals 24 residues. The CDR3 DNA reads TGCACCAGCAGCCGACCCTCCGGGACAGGGGGACTTACTAGCGGGGGCCTCATCCCAGATACGCAGTATTTT. It specifies CTSSRPSGTGGLTSGGLIPDTQYF.

The chain carries TRBV4-1 and TRBJ1-3; perhaps TRBD1 as D (5 bases). V was pared by 0 bases and J by 6 bases, with 12 bases between. Germline CDR1 reads MGHRA; CDR2 reads YSYEKL. The length of the CDR3 is 15 residues. CDR3 region: CASSQDQTVLNTIYF. Here the CDR3 DNA reads TGCGCCAGCAGCCAAGATCAGACAGTTTTAAACACCATATATTTT.

The chain couples TRBV25-1 to TRBJ2-6, with 7 bases that match TRBD1. This CDR3 has 17 residues. Trimming removed 2 bases from V and 2 bases from J; junction bases left unmatched: 6. Germline V CDR1 and CDR2: MGHDK, SYGVNS. CDR3 protein: CASSELQTGPGANVLTF. In DNA, the CDR3 is TGTGCCAGCAGTGAACTGCAGACAGGGCCTGGGGCCAACGTCCTGACTTTC.

This chain links TRBV2 with TRBJ1-5; D is unclear. Between the trimmed V and J ends, which lost 4 bases and 5 bases, there was a span of 12 bases. The CDR3 has 14 amino acids. Germline assignment: CDR1 SNHLY and CDR2 FYNNEI. DNA for the CDR3: TGTGCCAGCAGTGTATTGCCGGAGGATCAGCCCCAGCATTTT. It yields the protein CASSVLPEDQPQHF.

This chain uses TRBV7-2 with TRBJ2-1; 9 nucleotides align to TRBD2. The CDR3 length is 15 residues. Unmatched junction bases numbered 11, after V lost 10 bases and J lost 4 bases. Germline V gene sequence: CDR1 SGHTA, CDR2 FQGNSA. The chain's CDR3 is CATQREADRYNEQFF. The DNA of the CDR3 is TGTGCCACTCAGCGGGAGGCCGACCGGTACAATGAGCAGTTCTTC.

V is TRBV4-1 and J is TRBJ2-1; 7 bases line up with TRBD1. The CDR3 is 15 amino acids. Germline values: CDR1 MGHRA, CDR2 YSYEKL. Losses at the gene ends were 0 bases for V and 7 bases for J; bases not matched to a gene: 6. CDR3 amino acids: CASSQDVAGGNEQFF. Written as DNA, the CDR3 is TGCGCCAGCAGCCAAGATGTGGCAGGGGGTAATGAGCAGTTCTTC.

CDR3 sequence (DNA): TGTGCCAGCAGTGAAGCGGCTAGCGGGAGCAGCGAGCAGTACTTC. Translating gives CASSEAASGSSEQYF. J is TRBJ2-7 and V is TRBV2, with 10 bases lining up with TRBD2. The V segment lost 0 bases and the J segment 6 bases; nucleotides outside the gene matches: 5. The CDR3 contains 15 residues. The germline gives CDR1 SNHLY, CDR2 FYNNEI.

This clone was seen once. The J gene is TRBJ2-4, the V gene TRBV6-1; D call uncertain. From germline, CDR1 is MNHNS and CDR2 SASEGT. The CDR3 has 14 amino acids. Trimming stripped 7 bases from V and 0 bases from J, with 10 bases between. The CDR3 nucleotides are TGTGCCAGCAAGAACGTGGGAGCCAAAAACATTCAGTACTTC. Its protein is CASKNVGAKNIQYF.

The CDR3 here is CSAQGYEYGYTF. CDR3 DNA sequence: TGCAGCGCACAGGGGTATGAGTATGGCTACACCTTC. This chain joins TRBV29-1 and TRBJ1-2, with 7 bases that match TRBD1. The junction had 7 bases not matched to a gene; V was cut back by 7 bases and J by 5 bases. The CDR3 covers 12 residues. Germline CDR1 and CDR2: SQVTM and ANQGSEA.

The J gene is TRBJ2-1, the V gene TRBV29-1; TRBD2 agrees at 15 bases. The V gene's germline CDR1 is SQVTM and CDR2 ANQGSEA. Losses at the gene ends were 7 bases for V and 9 bases for J; bases not matched to a gene: 16. This CDR3 spans 17 amino acids. The chain's CDR3 is CSGRTSGRAEDSIEQFF. The CDR3 DNA follows: TGCAGCGGTAGGACTAGCGGGAGGGCCGAGGATAGTATTGAGCAGTTCTTC.

The V and J genes are TRBV12-2 and TRBJ1-3; TRBD1 reflects the table's D call only, with no check against the DNA. TRBV12-2 is noted as a pseudogene. The CDR3 has 16 amino acids. The CDR3 reads CASRLALAYSGNTIYF. CDR3 coding DNA: TGTGCAAGTCGCTTAGCGTTGGCTTACTCTGGAAACACCATATATTTT.

The chain couples TRBV28 to TRBJ1-5; 8 nucleotides agree with TRBD1. The junction had 3 bases not matched to a gene; V was cut back by 10 bases and J by 4 bases. Germline lookup yields CDR1 MDHEN and CDR2 SYDVKM. CDR3 length: 12 residues. The CDR3 sequence is CATRTGNQPQHF. Here the CDR3 DNA reads TGTGCCACCCGGACAGGGAATCAGCCCCAGCATTTT. The full variable domain, with the rest looked up from reference TRBV28 and TRBJ1-5, is DVKVTQSSRYLVKRTGEKVFLECVQDMDHENMFWYRQDPGLGLRLIYFSYDVKMKEKGDIPEGYSVSREKKERFSLILESASTNQTSMYLCATRTGNQPQHFGDGTRLSIL.

The rearrangement joins TRBV4-1 to TRBJ2-2, with 14 bases that match TRBD2. Trimming cost V 4 bases and J 5 bases; bases outside gene matches: 6. This CDR3 is 17 amino acids long. Germline CDR1 MGHRA, CDR2 YSYEKL. CDR3 sequence reads: CASSPGLAGVVTGELFF. For the CDR3, the DNA is TGCGCCAGCAGCCCGGGACTAGCGGGAGTGGTTACCGGGGAGCTGTTTTTT.

This clone was seen more than once but under ten times. The sample contains more than one DNA sequence encoding this CDR3. The chain couples TRBV27 to TRBJ2-3; D may correspond to TRBD1 or TRBD2 (7 bases each). Germline lookup yields CDR1 MNHEY and CDR2 SMNVEV (reference sequence). This CDR3 is built from 14 residues. The V end lost 0 bases, the J end lost 5 bases, and 9 bases lay between the germline ends. The CDR3 DNA is TGTGCCAGCAGTTTATCCAGGGGGGGAGATACGCAGTATTTT. It is translated as CASSLSRGGDTQYF.

The chain has TRBV4-1 and TRBJ2-1; 13 bases align to TRBD2. The V segment lost 2 bases and the J segment 6 bases; nucleotides outside the gene matches: 7. Germline-derived CDR1 and CDR2 are MGHRA and YSYEKL. CDR3 length: 17 residues. The CDR3, as DNA: TGCGCCAGCAGCCAACTGGGACTAGCGGGATTAACCAATGAGCAGTTCTTC. Protein: CASSQLGLAGLTNEQFF.

The rearrangement joins TRBV15 to TRBJ2-1; D is ambiguous. The CDR3 has 15 amino acids. The germline CDR1 and CDR2 sequences are LNHNV and YYDKDF (reference sequence). V was shortened by 1 base and J by 7 bases, with 14 bases between the two germline ends. CDR3 sequence reads: CATSRAVPQANEQFF. CDR3 bases: TGTGCCACCAGCAGAGCAGTCCCGCAGGCAAATGAGCAGTTCTTC.

The rearrangement uses TRBV5-1 and TRBJ2-2; D perhaps matches TRBD2 (6 bases). Trimming stripped 0 bases from V and 6 bases from J, with 6 bases between. The CDR3 spans 13 residues. Germline loops: CDR1 SGHRS, CDR2 YFSETQ. This CDR3 is CASSLGGAGELFF. The DNA for the CDR3 is TGCGCCAGCAGCTTGGGCGGGGCCGGGGAGCTGTTTTTT.

The chain combines TRBV11-3 with TRBJ2-3; D perhaps matches TRBD2 (6 bases). The CDR3 has 17 amino acids. Trimming took off 5 bases at V and 3 bases at J, with 21 bases between the two ends. CDR1 is SGHNT and CDR2 is YENEEA in the germline V gene. The CDR3 here is CASSASTSGGGTDTQYF. CDR3 nucleotides: TGTGCCAGCAGCGCATCGACTAGTGGGGGTGGTACAGATACGCAGTATTTT.

This clone appeared once. The rearrangement uses TRBV20-1 and TRBJ2-1; D uncertain. The CDR3 loop spans 10 amino acids. V was pared by 6 bases and J by 6 bases, with 6 bases between. The germline V gene has CDR1 DFQATT and CDR2 SNEGSKA (reference sequence). CDR3 region: CSAKRNEQFF. DNA for the CDR3: TGCAGTGCCAAACGCAATGAGCAGTTCTTC.

CDR3 in amino acids: CASSLSRGTFNTGELFF. For the CDR3, the DNA is TGTGCCAGCAGCTTATCGCGCGGGACGTTTAACACCGGGGAGCTGTTTTTT. The rearrangement links TRBV7-9 to TRBJ2-2, with D possibly being TRBD2 (6 bases). The CDR3 is 17 amino acids. Germline V gives CDR1 SEHNR, CDR2 FQNEAQ (reference sequence). V was clipped by 2 bases and J by 2 bases, with 15 bases between them.